This T cell receptor (beta chain) was sequenced in a study of blood T cell repertoires in COVID-19. Turning to the study itself: COVID-19 samples from acute and convalescent phases originated in the United States, Italy and Spain. Nucleic acid was either cDNA or gDNA, and it came from T cells, B-cell-depleted T cells, or PBMCs.

Original methodology: It was from reference gene primer amplification that nucleated cell counts were estimated. TCRdb keeps only in-frame clones here, not all; method: immunoSEQ multiplex PCR. That table is the source of V, J and clone size, and D and trimming were worked out from the DNA. The data show 350,000 or so clones, around 82% seen once. CDR1 is MDHEN, CDR2 SYDVKM, per germline. V lost 6 bases to trimming and J lost 9 bases; unmatched junction nucleotides: 6. This CDR3 is built from 12 residues. This chain links TRBV28 with TRBJ2-7, with TRBD1 identical over 9 bases. The sequenced sample consisted of peripheral blood. This TCR was recovered from a man aged 25 to 45 with active or convalescent COVID-19. CDR3 residues: CASSTGQGSQYF. In nucleotides, the CDR3 is TGTGCCAGCAGCACAGGACAGGGGTCGCAGTACTTC. The whole variable domain, filled in from reference TRBV28 and TRBJ2-7, reads DVKVTQSSRYLVKRTGEKVFLECVQDMDHENMFWYRQDPGLGLRLIYFSYDVKMKEKGDIPEGYSVSREKKERFSLILESASTNQTSMYLCASSTGQGSQYFGPGTRLTVT.